This T cell receptor (beta chain) emerged from a study of blood T cell repertoires in COVID-19. The overall study: Both acute and convalescent COVID-19 samples were obtained from the United States, Italy and Spain. T cells, B-cell-depleted T cells, or PBMCs provided the cDNA or gDNA that served as material.

The CDR3 runs to 15 residues. The germline gives CDR1 SGHRS, CDR2 YFSETQ. V lost 4 bases and J lost 8; bases outside the gene matches: 9. Authors' methods: By means of reference gene primer amplification, nucleated cell counts were estimated. TCRdb's copy holds only in-frame clones and misses some; the assay was immunoSEQ multiplex PCR. The D gene and trimming were derived from the DNA, and the V and J assignments and clone size from that table. The table has approximately 65,000 clones, around 83% seen once. The rearrangement links TRBV5-1 to TRBJ2-1; TRBD2 matches at 10 bases. The sample was peripheral blood. This sequence was found in a man aged 45-65 years with acute or convalescent COVID-19. CDR3 nucleotide sequence: TGCGCCAGCAGCGAGCTAGCGGGAGCGGCGGATGAGCAGTTCTTC. It yields the protein CASSELAGAADEQFF.